This TCR beta chain was found in a study of CD8 T cells in ankylosing spondylitis. The study's findings and limits: Roughly eight highly homologous variants made up a TCR beta motif, and this motif appeared characteristic of ankylosing spondylitis blood. Disease-associated clones were reportedly significantly overrepresented in matched ankylosing spondylitis synovial fluid. Peripheral blood held disease-linked clones only at relatively low frequency, and these were CD8+.

Remarks on this clonotype: Its antigen is not identified.

TCRdb reprocessed the 5' RACE reads via MiXCR and lists one record per CDR3 protein. Found here are some 840,000 distinct CDR3 sequences, 10% to 15% of them singletons; the top ten hold roughly 0.51%. The V gene's germline CDR1 is DFQATT and CDR2 SNEGSKA (reference sequence). The ends were cut back, 7 bases at V and 8 bases at J, with 6 bases in the middle. The CDR3 has 10 amino acids. The TCR comes from a male donor with ankylosing spondylitis. Input material: blood, either unsorted or a sorted T cell fraction (not recorded which). The gene calls are TRBV20-1 and TRBJ1-6, with D unclear. The CDR3 protein is CSGTDSPLHF. CDR3 nucleotide sequence: TGCAGTGGTACAGATTCACCCCTCCACTTT.